The clone carrying this T cell receptor beta chain is a singleton in its sample. The junction departs from the called germline gene at one end, perhaps through a read error. The table came from immunoSEQ multiplex PCR; TCRdb's copy has only in-frame clones and leaves some out. This table holds about 330,000 clones, around 87% found once. The data stem from a study of blood T cell repertoires in COVID-19. Study-wide background: The analysed material was cDNA or gDNA that came from T cells, B-cell-depleted T cells, or PBMCs.

This CDR3 contains 21 residues. Germline CDR1 reads SSHAT; CDR2 reads FNYEAQ (reference sequence). The TCR originated in a woman in her twenties or thirties who had recovered from COVID-19. This rearrangement joins TRBV7-7 to TRBJ2-7; TRBD1 matches at 10 bases. The sequenced material came from PBMCs or T cells enriched from blood (not recorded which). The CDR3 sequence: CASSLLGWEWRGTGASYEQYF. CDR3 bases: TGTGCTAGCAGCTTACTAGGTTGGGAGTGGAGAGGGACAGGGGCCTCCTACGAGCAGTACTTC.